This T cell receptor beta chain was captured in a study of T cells in Graves' hyperthyroidism and ophthalmopathy. General study results and limits: From stable hyperthyroidism, ophthalmopathy was separated by a 13 V-J model.

The germline V and J ends were trimmed by 0 bases and 2 bases, with 7 bases remaining between them. The CDR3 contains 14 residues. Per the germline V gene, CDR1 is KGHSH and CDR2 is LQKENI. This clonotype was counted many times. Its matching antigen is unknown. Authors of the study amplified TCR beta CDR3 regions from RNA transcripts. The HTBI primer set was used in a first-round RT-PCR of the TCR CDR3. Via MiXCR, TCRdb re-called the multiplex PCR reads, giving one row per CDR3 protein. The sample yields 35,000 or so distinct CDR3 sequences, around 56% seen once. The TCR was taken from a man between 35 and 55 years old with Graves' ophthalmopathy. The sequencing input was blood. The chain is built from TRBV18 and TRBJ1-1, with D perhaps matching TRBD1 (5 bases). CDR3 in DNA: TGTGCCAGCTCACCACCGGGACGTAACACTGAAGCTTTCTTT. It encodes CASSPPGRNTEAFF.